The rows below give T cell receptor beta chains drawn from one sample of a study of cytotoxic CD8 clonotypes in ibrutinib-treated CLL. Libraries were prepared by immunoSEQ multiplex PCR; TCRdb keeps only in-frame clonotypes and omits some of them. The data contain about 140,000 clones, 80% of them seen just once; the ten biggest clones take up about 7.6%. The sample was PBMCs, taken after 36 months of ibrutinib treatment. These receptor sequences come from a human donor with chronic lymphocytic leukemia. The CDR3 runs from the conserved cysteine through the conserved F or W. A D gene is named only where the DNA matches it firmly. For some rows the clone size is stated as once, few or many, or as a class when expanded; others skip it.

cdr3_length	v_call	d_call	clone_size	j_call	cdr3_nt	cdr3_aa
18	TRBV19	-	-	TRBJ2-6	TGTGCCAGTAGTACCCGACAGGGACTCAGCTCTGGGGCCAACGTCCTGACTTTC	CASSTRQGLSSGANVLTF
15	TRBV28	-	-	TRBJ2-7	TGTGCCAGCAGTTCCTCAGGGGGGGAGTCCTACGAGCAGTACTTC	CASSSSGGESYEQYF
14	TRBV28	TRBD2	-	TRBJ2-3	TGTGCCAGTAAAGCGGGGGGGAGCACAGATACGCAGTATTTT	CASKAGGSTDTQYF
13	TRBV7-9	-	once	TRBJ1-2	TGTGCCAGCAGCAGAGACAGTTTACATGGCTACACCTTC	CASSRDSLHGYTF
14	TRBV30	-	-	TRBJ2-7	TGTGCCTGGGGGGGGTTCGGGACCTTCTACGAGCAGTACTTC	CAWGGFGTFYEQYF
15	TRBV5-1	TRBD2	-	TRBJ2-1	TGCGCCAGCAGCGGTCTAGCGGGAGGGTGGAATGAGCAGTTCTTC	CASSGLAGGWNEQFF
11	TRBV21-1	-	-	TRBJ2-7	TGTGCCAGCAGGATAGGGGGAATACAGTACTTC	CASRIGGIQYF
16	TRBV5-1	-	-	TRBJ2-3	TGCGCCAGCAGCTTGGCCTTACAATGGGACACAGATACGCAGTATTTT	CASSLALQWDTDTQYF
13	TRBV5-4	TRBD1	-	TRBJ1-2	TGTGCCAGCAGTAAGACAGGGGACTATGGCTACACCTTC	CASSKTGDYGYTF
18	TRBV6-4	-	-	TRBJ1-6	TGTGCCAGCAGTCGCCGATCCAAGCCCCCCCCTCTTAATTCACCCCTCCACTTT	CASSRRSKPPPLNSPLHF
14	TRBV6-5	TRBD1	-	TRBJ1-5	TGTGCCAGCAGACCCACAGGGGGGGCTCAGCCCCAGCATTTT	CASRPTGGAQPQHF
14	TRBV10-2	-	once	TRBJ2-1	TGCGCCAGCAGTGAGACTCCAAACGGGAGTGAGCAGTTCTTC	CASSETPNGSEQFF
14	TRBV29-1	-	-	TRBJ1-2	TGCAGCGTTGATCTGGGTTCGGGAAACTATGGCTACACCTTC	CSVDLGSGNYGYTF
15	TRBV6-5	TRBD1	few	TRBJ1-3	TGTGCCAGCAGTTACTGGGACAGGGCTGGAAACACCATATATTTT	CASSYWDRAGNTIYF
15	TRBV11-2	-	few	TRBJ1-5	TGTGCCAGCAGCACCGGGACGGGGGGGAATCAGCCCCAGCATTTT	CASSTGTGGNQPQHF
14	TRBV2	TRBD1	once	TRBJ1-2	TGTGCCAGCAGAAGACAGGGAGCTAACTATGGCTACACCTTC	CASRRQGANYGYTF
13	TRBV19	-	-	TRBJ1-1	TGTGCCAGTATCGGTGGAGGGAACACTGAAGCTTTCTTT	CASIGGGNTEAFF
16	TRBV5-1	-	-	TRBJ1-2	TGCGCCAGCAGCTCAGGGACTGCGAGTACTAACTATGGCTACACCTTC	CASSSGTASTNYGYTF
15	TRBV2	TRBD1	few	TRBJ2-2	TGTGCCAGCAGGGAAACAGGGGGGAACACCGGGGAGCTGTTTTTT	CASRETGGNTGELFF
13	TRBV18	-	-	TRBJ2-1	TGTGCCAGCTCACCGAGCTCCTACAATGAGCAGTTCTTC	CASSPSSYNEQFF
12	TRBV7-2	-	-	TRBJ2-5	TGTGCCAGTCAACGGGGCCAAGAGACCCAGTACTTC	CASQRGQETQYF
15	TRBV30	-	-	TRBJ1-1	TGTGCCTGGAGTGTTTGGAACAGAGTGTTCACTGAAGCTTTCTTT	CAWSVWNRVFTEAFF
16	TRBV4-2	TRBD2	-	TRBJ2-3	TGTGCCAGCAGCCAAGCTAGCGGGAGGGCCTCAGATACGCAGTATTTT	CASSQASGRASDTQYF
14	TRBV2	TRBD1	once	TRBJ2-3	TGTGCCAGCAGCCGGGACAGGGACACAGATACGCAGTATTTT	CASSRDRDTDTQYF
15	TRBV9	TRBD1	-	TRBJ2-7	TGTGCCAGCAGCGTAGATTCGACAGGGAAAGCTTCAGCTCACTTC	CASSVDSTGKASAHF
15	TRBV6-1	TRBD1	-	TRBJ1-3	TGTGCCAGCAGTTTAACAGGGGGCTTTGGAAACACCATATATTTT	CASSLTGGFGNTIYF
14	TRBV27	-	-	TRBJ2-6	TGTGCCAGCAGTCGGATCTCCGGGGCCAACGTCCTGACTTTC	CASSRISGANVLTF
14	TRBV4-1	-	-	TRBJ1-3	TGCGCCAGCAGCCAAGATCGGGGGGGTTCCCCCATATATTTT	CASSQDRGGSPIYF
13	TRBV5-6	-	-	TRBJ1-1	TGTGCCAGCAGCTTGGGCGGGGACACTGAAGCTTTCTTT	CASSLGGDTEAFF
14	TRBV4-1	-	few	TRBJ1-1	TGCGCCAGCAGCCAAGTTAAGGGGAACACTGAAGCTTTCTTT	CASSQVKGNTEAFF
12	TRBV7-6	-	-	TRBJ2-3	TGTGCCAGCAGCCAGCACACAGATACGCAGTATTTT	CASSQHTDTQYF
15	TRBV6-1	TRBD1	few	TRBJ1-1	TGTGCCAGCAGTTGGTCAGGGGGATCCAAAACTGAAGCTTTCTTT	CASSWSGGSKTEAFF
16	TRBV15	TRBD1	-	TRBJ1-5	TGTGCCACCAGCAGAAAATCTGGGACAGTTAATCAGCCCCAGCATTTT	CATSRKSGTVNQPQHF
14	TRBV30	TRBD1	-	TRBJ2-3	TGTGCCATTGACCGGGACAGGCGCACAGATACGCAGTATTTT	CAIDRDRRTDTQYF
12	TRBV4-1	-	-	TRBJ2-7	TGCGCCAGCAGCCAAGAGATTAACGAGCAGTACTTC	CASSQEINEQYF
13	TRBV6-6	-	-	TRBJ1-1	TGTGCCAGCGGAAGGACGGCTGCCCATGAAGCTTTCTTT	CASGRTAAHEAFF
14	TRBV30	TRBD2	-	TRBJ2-7	TGTGCCTGGAGTCTAGCGGGTGTCTCCTACGAGCAGTACTTC	CAWSLAGVSYEQYF
20	TRBV9	TRBD2	-	TRBJ2-3	TGTGCCAGCAGCGTAGGTGGCGGGACTAGCGGGGGTCCCAACACAGATACGCAGTATTTT	CASSVGGGTSGGPNTDTQYF
16	TRBV4-1	TRBD2	-	TRBJ2-1	TGCGCCAGCAGCCTCATGGGGAGGGCCTCCTACAATGAGCAGTTCTTC	CASSLMGRASYNEQFF
14	TRBV7-9	-	-	TRBJ2-1	TGTGCCAGCAGCCCGCCGCGGACTTTAATAAGGCAGTTCTTC	CASSPPRTLIRQFF
15	TRBV10-3	TRBD1	-	TRBJ2-5	TGTGCCATCTCGAGGGCCGGGACAGGGGCCGAGACCCAGTACTTC	CAISRAGTGAETQYF
15	TRBV18	-	-	TRBJ2-3	TGTGCCAGCTCACCGGCAAGCACTAGCACAGATACGCAGTATTTT	CASSPASTSTDTQYF
19	TRBV4-1	-	-	TRBJ2-1	TGCGCCAGCAGCATCTCCGGGTCTTACGGGGCTATTCGCGTGGATGAGCAGTTCTTC	CASSISGSYGAIRVDEQFF
13	TRBV2	-	-	TRBJ2-2	TGTGCCAACGGCCGGGGGAGCACCGGGGAGCTGTTTTTT	CANGRGSTGELFF
13	TRBV19	-	once	TRBJ1-1	TGTGCCAGTAGTATAGGCGGGTGGACTGAAGCTTTCTTT	CASSIGGWTEAFF
13	TRBV18	TRBD1	-	TRBJ1-2	TGTGCCAGCTCACTCGGGACAGTTGATGGCTACACCTTC	CASSLGTVDGYTF
13	TRBV27	-	-	TRBJ2-7	TGTGCCAGCAGTATCAGGCCCGCTTACGAGCAGTACTTC	CASSIRPAYEQYF
14	TRBV18	-	-	TRBJ1-5	TGTGCCAGCTCACCAGGGTATCTTCTTCAGCCCCAGCATTTT	CASSPGYLLQPQHF
17	TRBV2	-	-	TRBJ1-4	TGTGCCAGCAGTCCAAGGGGAGGGGTATCCGGTAATGAAAAACTGTTTTTT	CASSPRGGVSGNEKLFF
14	TRBV15	-	once	TRBJ2-1	TGTGCCACCAGCACCCGGACAGTTTACAATGAGCAGTTCTTC	CATSTRTVYNEQFF
16	TRBV5-6	-	-	TRBJ2-3	TGTGCCAGCAGCTTGGCCAGGTGGGGCGGCACAGATACGCAGTATTTT	CASSLARWGGTDTQYF
10	TRBV7-9	-	-	TRBJ2-3	TGTGCCAGCAGCTTTATCGGACAGTTTTTT	CASSFIGQFF
13	TRBV2	-	-	TRBJ1-2	TGTGCCAGCAGGGACGGTACTAACTATGGCTACACCTTC	CASRDGTNYGYTF
13	TRBV6-5	-	few	TRBJ1-1	TGTGCCAGCAGTTACTCGTGGGGGCCTGAAGCTTTCTTT	CASSYSWGPEAFF
15	TRBV6-5	-	-	TRBJ1-6	TGTGCCAGCAGTTACTGGGAGGGGCACAATTCACCCCTCCACTTT	CASSYWEGHNSPLHF